The next 25 T cell receptor beta chains were all read from a single sample in a study of CD8+ T cells in alopecia areata. Treatment reported: oral pan-JAK inhibitor, 5-10 mg twice daily. cDNA prepared by RNA extraction and subsequent reverse transcription served as the template for sequencing. Clones were read by immunoSEQ multiplex PCR, and TCRdb kept only the in-frame ones, dropping some. The sample yields around 180,000 clones, roughly 60% seen once. The input for sequencing was CD4+ T cells sorted from blood, taken at week 24, from a patient treated with tofacitinib. The receptors shown here come from a human donor with alopecia areata.

This clone has only a few counts. The chain employs TRBV7-2 and TRBJ2-7; D gene uncertain. Between the trimmed V and J ends, which lost 5 bases and 7 bases, there was a span of 9 bases. The length of the CDR3 is 11 residues. In germline, CDR1 is SGHTA, CDR2 FQGNSA. CDR3 nucleotide sequence: TGTGCCAGCAGCCGGTCTGGGGAGCAGTACTTC. Translation: CASSRSGEQYF.

Comment on this clone: Other nucleotide sequences in the sample specify the same CDR3. The chain is built from TRBV5-1 and TRBJ2-6, with 10 bases aligning to TRBD1. Unmatched junction bases numbered 6, after V lost 5 bases and J lost 1 base. The CDR3 runs to 17 residues. Per germline, CDR1 SGHRS and CDR2 YFSETQ. CDR3 protein: CASRPGQGSSGANVLTF. The CDR3 DNA sequence: TGCGCCAGCAGGCCGGGACAGGGGTCTTCTGGGGCCAACGTCCTGACTTTC.

The chain has TRBV7-9 and TRBJ2-3, with D uncertain. The V end was cut by 4 bases, the J end by 9 bases, with 8 bases between. This CDR3 spans 11 amino acids. The germline CDR1 and CDR2 sequences are SEHNR and FQNEAQ (reference sequence). The CDR3 nucleotides read TGTGCCAGCAGCTCGGGCTTAACGCAGTATTTT. This codes for CASSSGLTQYF.

The rearrangement uses TRBV5-1 and TRBJ1-6; no clear D. The V and J ends lost 4 bases and 0 bases respectively, with 11 bases between them. Germline assignment: CDR1 SGHRS and CDR2 YFSETQ. The CDR3 is 16 residues long. The DNA of the CDR3 is TGCGCCAGCAGCGACGGACGGAGCTCCTATAATTCACCCCTCCACTTT. This sequence encodes CASSDGRSSYNSPLHF.

This chain connects TRBV7-6 to TRBJ1-5, with D possibly being TRBD1 (5 bases). Germline V gene sequence: CDR1 SGHVS, CDR2 FNYEAQ. The CDR3 sequence is 15 residues long. Trimming pared 5 bases from V and 5 bases from J, leaving 16 bases between. The CDR3 nucleotides are TGTGCCAGCAGCCCCATGGCTGGGGCTGATCAGCCCCAGCATTTT. This sequence encodes CASSPMAGADQPQHF.

This clone was counted once. V is TRBV27 and J is TRBJ1-5, with D perhaps matching TRBD1 (6 bases). The germline V and J ends were trimmed by 6 bases and 4 bases, with 13 bases remaining between them. CDR3 length: 14 residues. CDR1 is MNHEY, CDR2 SMNVEV, per germline (reference sequence). CDR3 region: CASRRQQGNQPQHF. The CDR3 coding sequence is TGTGCCAGCAGACGACAACAGGGAAATCAGCCCCAGCATTTT.

The V gene is TRBV7-3, the J gene TRBJ2-3; 7 positions agree with TRBD1. The CDR3 sequence is 14 residues long. Looked up from germline, CDR1 is SGHTA and CDR2 is FQGTGA. The junction had 5 bases not matched to a gene; V was cut back by 3 bases and J by 5 bases. The CDR3 sequence: CASSFSGGKDTQYF. The CDR3 DNA reads as TGTGCCAGCAGCTTCTCAGGGGGTAAAGATACGCAGTATTTT.

The V gene is TRBV4-2, the J gene TRBJ1-6, with D tentatively TRBD1 (6 bases). V was clipped by 1 base and J by 9 bases, with 16 bases between them. The CDR3 extends over 16 amino acids. The V gene's germline CDR1 is LGHNA and CDR2 YNFKEQ. Here the CDR3 reads CASSQAVRGASSPLHF. CDR3 nucleotides: TGTGCCAGCAGCCAAGCGGTCAGGGGCGCGAGTTCACCCCTCCACTTT.

This clone was counted only a few times. V and J are TRBV20-1 and TRBJ2-1; D unclear. This CDR3 has 11 amino acids. Trimming left V 3 bases short and J 10 bases short, with 10 bases between. Germline V CDR1 and CDR2: DFQATT, SNEGSKA (reference sequence). CDR3 coding DNA: TGCAGTGCTAGGGTTAAGACAGAGCAGTTCTTC. Its translation is CSARVKTEQFF.

CDR3 DNA: TGTGCCATCAGTCCGAACAGGGACGGGGAGCTGTTTTTT. Its translation: CAISPNRDGELFF. V and J are TRBV10-3 and TRBJ2-2, with D possibly matching TRBD1 (6 bases). The V end was cut by 5 bases, the J end by 7 bases, with 11 bases between. The CDR3 extends over 13 amino acids. Looked up from germline, CDR1 is ENHRY and CDR2 is SYGVKD.

For the CDR3, the DNA is TGCGCCAGCAGCTTACTAACAGGGGGCACTGAAGCTTTCTTT. This translates into CASSLLTGGTEAFF. The chain links TRBV5-1 to TRBJ1-1; the match to TRBD1 covers 8 bases. The germline gives CDR1 SGHRS, CDR2 YFSETQ. The CDR3 covers 14 residues. J lost 4 bases, V lost 2 bases, and 4 bases had no gene match.

There are a few counts of this clone. The chain combines TRBV5-1 with TRBJ2-3; possible D gene TRBD2, 6 bases. The germline V and J ends were trimmed by 0 bases and 0 bases, with 17 bases remaining between them. The CDR3 extends over 18 amino acids. Per the germline V gene, CDR1 is SGHRS and CDR2 is YFSETQ. DNA for the CDR3: TGCGCCAGCAGCTTGGCCCTCGAGCGGGCAGTAAGCACAGATACGCAGTATTTT. Residues: CASSLALERAVSTDTQYF.

The chain carries TRBV19 and TRBJ2-5; D assignment may be TRBD1 or TRBD2 (5 bases each). The length of the CDR3 is 16 residues. V lost 3 bases to trimming and J lost 4 bases, with 18 bases between them. CDR1 is LNHDA, CDR2 SQIVND, per germline (reference sequence). The CDR3 region is CASSIFPSSRGETQYF. CDR3 sequence (DNA): TGTGCCAGTAGTATTTTCCCGTCGTCGAGGGGAGAGACCCAGTACTTC.

The CDR3: CSVQAGTNQPQHF. Written as DNA, the CDR3 is TGCAGCGTTCAGGCAGGGACCAATCAGCCCCAGCATTTT. This chain links TRBV29-1 with TRBJ1-5; D may be TRBD1 (5 bases). Germline CDR1 is SQVTM and CDR2 is ANQGSEA. Between the trimmed V and J ends, which lost 5 bases and 3 bases, there was a span of 11 bases. The CDR3 contains 13 residues.

About this clone: The sample contains more than one DNA sequence encoding this CDR3. The chain employs TRBV4-1 and TRBJ2-7; 10 nucleotides line up with TRBD1. The CDR3 has 15 residues. J was trimmed by 2 bases and V by 3 bases; bases with no gene match: 4. Germline CDR1 reads MGHRA; CDR2 reads YSYEKL. The CDR3 sequence is CASSQPGQGTYEQYF. In nucleotides, the CDR3 is TGCGCCAGCAGCCAGCCGGGACAGGGGACCTACGAGCAGTACTTC.

The rearrangement links TRBV29-1 to TRBJ2-1; no clear D gene. Trimming left V 7 bases short and J 10 bases short, with 17 bases between. CDR1 and CDR2 from the germline V gene are SQVTM and ANQGSEA. This CDR3 contains 12 residues. The CDR3: CSANIPPREQFF. For the CDR3, the DNA is TGCAGCGCCAACATCCCCCCTCGAGAGCAGTTCTTC.

V gene TRBV10-3 combines with J gene TRBJ2-5; no reliable D call. This CDR3 is 12 amino acids long. The V gene's germline CDR1 is ENHRY and CDR2 SYGVKD. The V end was cut by 0 bases, the J end by 7 bases, with 6 bases between. CDR3 amino acids: CAISESLGTQYF. The CDR3 nucleotides read TGTGCCATCAGTGAGTCTTTGGGGACCCAGTACTTC.

V and J are TRBV29-1 and TRBJ1-1, with a possible D match to TRBD1 (5 bases). This CDR3 contains 12 residues. CDR1 is SQVTM, CDR2 ANQGSEA, per germline. The germline V and J ends were trimmed by 5 bases and 4 bases, with 11 bases remaining between them. CDR3 sequence reads: CSVRGHFTEAFF. The DNA for the CDR3 is TGCAGCGTTCGGGGCCACTTCACTGAAGCTTTCTTT.

J is TRBJ1-1 and V is TRBV19; D uncertain. V dropped 2 bases and J dropped 0 bases, with 7 bases sitting between them. The CDR3 totals 14 residues. From germline, CDR1 is LNHDA and CDR2 SQIVND (reference sequence). The CDR3 is CASSIPGMNTEAFF. CDR3 bases: TGTGCCAGTAGTATACCGGGGATGAACACTGAAGCTTTCTTT. The full variable domain, rest sourced from reference TRBV19 and TRBJ1-1, is DGGITQSPKYLFRKEGQNVTLSCEQNLNHDAMYWYRQDPGQGLRLIYYSQIVNDFQKGDIAEGYSVSREKKESFPLTVTSAQKNPTAFYLCASSIPGMNTEAFFGQGTRLTVV.

V usage is TRBV29-1 and J usage is TRBJ1-1; D gene unclear. V shed 4 bases and J shed 4 bases, with 10 bases lying between them. CDR1 and CDR2 (germline): SQVTM, ANQGSEA. The CDR3 extends over 12 amino acids. The CDR3 loop reads CSVVVGVTEAFF. CDR3 bases: TGCAGCGTTGTAGTGGGTGTCACTGAAGCTTTCTTT.

This chain links TRBV7-6 with TRBJ2-3; 8 nucleotides align to TRBD2. V gave up 8 bases and J gave up 6 bases; unmatched junction bases: 16. CDR3 size: 16 residues. Germline V gene lookup returns CDR1 SGHVS and CDR2 FNYEAQ. DNA for the CDR3: TGTGCCAGCGGAGAGTCACGGGGGGGGTTCATGGATACGCAGTATTTT. As protein: CASGESRGGFMDTQYF.

V gene TRBV30 combines with J gene TRBJ2-7, with D hard to call. The V gene lost 0 bases and the J gene lost 2 bases, with 11 bases spanning the gap. The CDR3 covers 14 residues. Germline V lookup: CDR1 GTSNPN, CDR2 SVGIG (reference sequence). Written as DNA, the CDR3 is TGTGCCTGGAGTGTACCCAGGATCACCTACGAGCAGTACTTC. Translation: CAWSVPRITYEQYF. Together with reference TRBV30 and TRBJ2-7, the CDR3 gives the full variable domain: SQTIHQWPATLVQPVGSPLSLECTVEGTSNPNLYWYRQAAGRGLQLLFYSVGIGQISSEVPQNLSASRPQDRQFILSSKKLLLSDSGFYLCAWSVPRITYEQYFGPGTRLTVT.

This chain connects TRBV7-2 to TRBJ2-1; D uncertain. This CDR3 comprises 16 residues. The V and J ends lost 0 bases and 2 bases respectively, with 11 bases between them. The germline CDR1 and CDR2 sequences are SGHTA and FQGNSA. The CDR3 DNA follows: TGTGCCAGCAGCTTAGCCCTGTCAGAGGCCTACAATGAGCAGTTCTTC. Translation gives CASSLALSEAYNEQFF.

This clone was counted only a few times. The V and J genes are TRBV10-1 and TRBJ2-6, with a possible D match to TRBD2 (7 bases). The CDR3 runs 17 residues. V lost 6 bases to trimming and J lost 0 bases, with 15 bases between them. In germline, CDR1 is WNHNN, CDR2 SYGVQD (reference sequence). CDR3 DNA sequence: TGCGCCAGCAGCCCCAGGGAGGGGGGCTCTGGGGCCAACGTCCTGACTTTC. Amino acids: CASSPREGGSGANVLTF.

The CDR3 coding sequence is TGTGCCAGCACCCCCAGCGACAGGGTGGACACTGAAGCTTTCTTT. Protein sequence: CASTPSDRVDTEAFF. The chain combines TRBV5-6 with TRBJ1-1; 7 nucleotides agree with TRBD1. The CDR3 runs to 15 residues. V was pared by 6 bases and J by 3 bases, with 11 bases of the junction left unmatched. Germline CDR1 SGHDT, CDR2 YYEEEE.